Below, 16 T cell receptor beta chains from the same sample are listed, as sequenced in a study of CD8 T cells in Susac syndrome. When the RNA was reverse transcribed, random hexamers were used with an input of roughly 0.5 to 1 ug. Each CDR3 protein gets one entry after TCRdb re-called the immunoSEQ multiplex PCR reads with MiXCR. The data show about 200,000 distinct CDR3 sequences, 85% to 95% seen once. Material: CD4+ T cells from PBMCs. The source of these receptors is a human donor in good health.

The chain employs TRBV18 and TRBJ2-4; D gene ambiguous. Germline V gene lookup returns CDR1 KGHSH and CDR2 LQKENI. V dropped 3 bases and J dropped 0 bases, with 9 bases sitting between them. This CDR3 contains 15 residues. CDR3 coding DNA: TGTGCCAGCTCACCCGCGTCGGTAGCCAAAAACATTCAGTACTTC. This encodes CASSPASVAKNIQYF. The entire variable domain, with the rest obtained from reference TRBV18 and TRBJ2-4, is as follows: NAGVMQNPRHLVRRRGQEARLRCSPMKGHSHVYWYRQLPEEGLKFMVYLQKENIIDESGMPKERFSAEFPKEGPSILRIQQVVRGDSAAYFCASSPASVAKNIQYFGAGTRLSVL.

The chain has TRBV29-1 and TRBJ1-2; the D is unclear. The V end was cut by 3 bases, the J end by 6 bases, with 8 bases between. The germline CDR1 and CDR2 sequences are SQVTM and ANQGSEA. The CDR3 has 11 amino acids. The CDR3 loop is CSVDGPNGYTF. DNA for the CDR3: TGCAGCGTTGATGGACCCAATGGCTACACCTTC.

The chain is built from TRBV15 and TRBJ1-2, with D unclear. Looked up from germline, CDR1 is LNHNV and CDR2 is YYDKDF (reference sequence). Between the trimmed V and J ends, which lost 0 bases and 4 bases, there was a span of 9 bases. This CDR3 region has 14 residues. The CDR3 loop is CATSRDLGSYGYTF. The CDR3 coding sequence is TGTGCCACCAGCAGAGATCTAGGATCCTATGGCTACACCTTC.

The chain links TRBV2 to TRBJ2-3; TRBD1 aligns across 9 bases. Trimming cost V 9 bases and J 6 bases; bases outside gene matches: 7. Germline lookup yields CDR1 SNHLY and CDR2 FYNNEI. The CDR3 is made up of 13 amino acids. CDR3 amino acids: CASRQGVGDTQYF. In nucleotides, the CDR3 is TGTGCCAGTCGACAGGGGGTAGGGGATACGCAGTATTTT.

The V gene is TRBV29-1, the J gene TRBJ2-6; D may be TRBD1 (5 bases). Germline assignment: CDR1 SQVTM and CDR2 ANQGSEA. The CDR3 totals 14 residues. V was shortened by 4 bases and J by 0 bases, with 7 bases between the two germline ends. CDR3 sequence: CSVGQLSGANVLTF. The CDR3 DNA reads as TGCAGCGTTGGACAGCTCTCTGGGGCCAACGTCCTGACTTTC.

The chain combines TRBV9 with TRBJ2-3, with unresolved D. Per the germline V gene, CDR1 is SGDLS and CDR2 is YYNGEE. This CDR3 has 14 amino acids. With 4 bases removed from V and 4 bases from J, the gap between germline ends came to 13 bases. The CDR3 DNA reads TGTGCCAGCAGCTCCAGCTACGGACCAGATACGCAGTATTTT. This codes for CASSSSYGPDTQYF.

V and J are TRBV19 and TRBJ2-1; D is possibly TRBD2 (6 bases). In germline, CDR1 is LNHDA, CDR2 SQIVND (reference sequence). This CDR3 is built from 15 residues. Trimming left V 7 bases short and J 7 bases short, with 20 bases between. DNA of the CDR3: TGTGCCAGTAAGATAGGTAGCGGCCTGAGGAATGAGCAGTTCTTC. This sequence encodes CASKIGSGLRNEQFF.

The CDR3 DNA follows: TGTGCCAGCAGTGACCAGACCTCGGGGCAGGGACCTCGTGGCTACACCTTC. It yields the protein CASSDQTSGQGPRGYTF. The chain is built from TRBV25-1 and TRBJ1-2; D perhaps matches TRBD1 (5 bases). Looked up from germline, CDR1 is MGHDK and CDR2 is SYGVNS. The CDR3 sequence is 17 residues long. V lost 3 bases and J lost 7, with 24 bases in between.

The V and J genes are TRBV29-1 and TRBJ1-2; 10 positions agree with TRBD1. V trimming: 4 bases; J trimming: 4 bases; junction bases outside the gene matches: 6. The CDR3 spans 14 residues. CDR1 is SQVTM, CDR2 ANQGSEA, per germline. The CDR3 nucleotides are TGCAGCGTTGGACAGGGGGCGCGGGGCTATGGCTACACCTTC. Translating it yields CSVGQGARGYGYTF.

The chain has TRBV28 and TRBJ2-3; D call uncertain. V lost 7 bases and J 1 base, leaving 9 bases between the germline ends. The CDR3 spans 13 residues. Germline assignment: CDR1 MDHEN and CDR2 SYDVKM. CDR3 sequence (DNA): TGTGCCAGCACCAAGTCGGGCACAGATACGCAGTATTTT. Protein: CASTKSGTDTQYF.

This clonotype was seen just once. This rearrangement joins TRBV7-3 to TRBJ2-1, with D uncertain. Trimming pared 2 bases from V and 3 bases from J, leaving 8 bases between. Germline CDR1 SGHTA, CDR2 FQGTGA. The CDR3 consists of 14 residues. The CDR3 here is CASSLPGLYNEQFF. CDR3 DNA: TGTGCCAGCAGCTTACCCGGGCTCTACAATGAGCAGTTCTTC.

The genes are TRBV25-1 and TRBJ2-7, with TRBD1 matching 7 bases. Germline lookup yields CDR1 MGHDK and CDR2 SYGVNS. The CDR3 is 14 residues long. The V gene end was trimmed by 5 bases and the J gene end by 2 bases; junction bases not matched to a gene: 6. The CDR3: CASSRQGRPYEQYF. For the CDR3, the DNA is TGTGCCAGCAGTCGACAGGGCAGGCCCTACGAGCAGTACTTC.

V is TRBV30 and J is TRBJ1-2; the D is unclear. With 0 bases removed from V and 4 bases from J, the gap between germline ends came to 6 bases. CDR1 is GTSNPN and CDR2 is SVGIG in the germline V gene (reference sequence). The CDR3 extends over 12 amino acids. The CDR3 sequence is CAWSVTPYGYTF. The DNA for the CDR3 is TGTGCCTGGAGTGTAACCCCCTATGGCTACACCTTC.

The V call is TRBV20-1, the J call TRBJ1-1; 8 bases are a match to TRBD1. The CDR3 runs to 15 residues. With 3 bases clipped from V and 1 base from J, the junction kept 7 bases outside the gene matches. CDR1 is DFQATT, CDR2 SNEGSKA, per germline (reference sequence). Written as DNA, the CDR3 is TGCAGTGCTAGCCCTTTTGGGACAGGGAACACTGAAGCTTTCTTT. Amino acids: CSASPFGTGNTEAFF.

The genes are TRBV19 and TRBJ2-2, with D hard to call. Trimming took 6 bases from V and 0 from J, leaving 11 bases between them. Germline loops: CDR1 LNHDA, CDR2 SQIVND (reference sequence). CDR3 length equals 15 residues. The CDR3 region has the DNA TGTGCCAGTAGAAGGCAGGTTACGAACACCGGGGAGCTGTTTTTT. Amino acids: CASRRQVTNTGELFF.

The chain has TRBV12-3 or TRBV12-4 and TRBJ2-3, with D possibly being TRBD2 (6 bases). The V end was cut by 7 bases, the J end by 4 bases, with 12 bases between. This CDR3 comprises 13 residues. The CDR3 nucleotides read TGTGCCAGCAACGGGGGTAACGCAGATACGCAGTATTTT. This translates into CASNGGNADTQYF.